Ten or more counts support the clone carrying this T cell receptor (beta chain). Its antigen is unknown. Trimming took 6 bases from V and 4 from J; bases not matched to a gene: 7. CDR1 and CDR2 (germline): SGHTA, FQGNSA. This CDR3 is 14 amino acids long. These data originate in a study of T-cell memory formation after mild COVID-19. Study-level information: The study found TCR clusters largely donor specific.

The study's findings and limits: Clones that got smaller from day 15 to 85 had even CD4/CD8, while clones growing later tipped toward CD4+. That cross-reactive memory joined was suggested by some responding clones appearing in pre-infection memory.

TCRdb reprocessed the 5' RACE reads with MiXCR, giving one entry per CDR3 protein. This sample has 280,000 or so distinct CDR3 sequences, with approximately 8.4% found just once. The V and J genes are TRBV7-2 and TRBJ2-3, with 7 nucleotides matching TRBD1. The sample comprised PBMCs or a T cell subset sorted from them (not recorded which). This sequence originates from a man aged 18 to 35 who had mild COVID-19 (a few samples of this study predate the infection). Cell type and time point are not known. The CDR3 spells CASRFTGAPDTQYF. The CDR3 DNA sequence: TGTGCCAGCAGGTTCACAGGGGCCCCAGATACGCAGTATTTT.